This TCR beta chain was retrieved from a study of blood T cell repertoires in COVID-19. Study background: T cells, B-cell-depleted T cells, or PBMCs provided the cDNA or gDNA that served as material.

Original processing methods: Reference gene primer amplification gave estimated nucleated cell counts. Profiling relied on immunoSEQ multiplex PCR, and the TCRdb table lists in-frame clones only, not all of them. V and J calls and clone size are those listed in that table; D and trimming were worked out from the DNA. The sample holds some 300,000 clones; approximately 90% are singletons and the top ten take 2% to 2.5%. Cohorts were assigned according to the clinical history that participants reported. Sequencing was done on a sample of PBMCs or T cells enriched from blood (not recorded which). This clonotype originated in a woman aged 55-69 years in a cohort exposed to, infected with or recovered from COVID-19 (not recorded which).

Here the CDR3 reads CASSLRTGGGETQYF. For the CDR3, the DNA is TGTGCCAGCAGCTTAAGGACAGGGGGCGGAGAGACCCAGTACTTC. The chain uses TRBV7-6 and TRBJ2-5; 11 nucleotides agree with TRBD1. The V segment lost 2 bases and the J segment 4 bases; nucleotides outside the gene matches: 3. Germline CDR1 SGHVS, CDR2 FNYEAQ. This CDR3 spans 15 amino acids.